This T cell receptor beta chain was recovered during a study of shared clonotypes between healthy human individuals. The overall study: The study used three CD4 naive, three CD4 memory, two CD8 naive and one CD8 memory plate per donor. Study-wide results and caveats: The low donor count limited represented genetic and exposure-history diversity.

Remarks on this clone: Its target is not known.

The CDR3 covers 13 residues. V lost 4 bases and J lost 6, with 10 bases in between. CDR1 SGHDN and CDR2 FVKESK come from the germline V gene. For sorted subsets, 150 to 200 ng DNA per replicate equaled roughly 30,000 T cell genomes. The table came from immunoSEQ multiplex PCR; TCRdb's copy has only in-frame clones and leaves some out. The sample includes 2 million to 2.5 million clones, less than 95% of them seen just once. Only CD45RO-negative cells positively selected for CCR7 counted as naive CD8 cells, so terminally differentiated effector memory CD45RA+ cells were excluded. Donors were healthy HIV-negative adults without recently reported acute infections or vaccinations.

J is TRBJ1-5 and V is TRBV14; D uncertain. This receptor was identified in a man younger than 35 in good health. The sample taken for sequencing was naive CD8+ T cells sorted from blood. CDR3 coding DNA: TGTGCCAGCAGCCGGTCGCAAGGTCAGCCCCAGCATTTT. This translates into CASSRSQGQPQHF.